This T cell receptor (beta chain) was sequenced during a study of blood T cell repertoires in COVID-19. About the study: COVID-19 samples, acute and convalescent, were from the United States, Italy and Spain. PBMCs, B-cell-depleted T cells, or T cells provided the cDNA or gDNA that made up the material.

In the original workflow: Nucleated cell number was recorded as an estimate derived from reference gene primer amplification. Some clones are missing from TCRdb's copy, which holds only in-frame ones; the method was immunoSEQ multiplex PCR. That table is the source of V, J and clone size, and D and trimming were worked out from the DNA. The repertoire consists of 20,000 or so clones, with 70% to 90% occurring once and the leading ten covering 3% to 4.5%. The CDR3 is 15 amino acids. Germline-derived CDR1 and CDR2 are SGHTA and FQGNSA. V was pared by 1 base and J by 3 bases, with 4 bases of the junction left unmatched.

The receptor comes from a man aged 45 to 65 with active COVID-19. The V call is TRBV7-2, the J call TRBJ2-7, with 9 bases identical to TRBD2. The sample was peripheral blood. For the CDR3, the DNA is TGTGCCAGCAGCTTAGTAGCGGGGGCCCGCTACGAGCAGTACTTC. It specifies CASSLVAGARYEQYF.